This TCR beta chain was sequenced during a study of identifying expanded T cells in peripheral blood. Broader study findings: Differentially abundant clones: about 1.1 between replicates, roughly 16 at around 14 days, more than 18 at four. Clone count variance between two-week samples rose with total template count.

Comments on this clone: Its antigen is as yet unknown.

CDR3 length equals 15 residues. Germline CDR1 is SGHAT and CDR2 is FQNNGV. Trimming shortened V by 5 bases and J by 5 bases, and 18 bases separated the two germline ends. No infections or other immune events were documented during collection. Produced via immunoSEQ multiplex PCR; TCRdb's table is partial and in-frame only. Counted here are 70,000 to 100,000 clones, around 88% occurring once; the ten biggest clones make up roughly 5.5%. Sequenced sample: blood. This chain connects TRBV11-2 to TRBJ2-5; TRBD1 is a possible D gene (6 bases). This TCR was sampled from a person between 18 and 75 years old in good health. In DNA, the CDR3 is TGTGCCAGCAGCCCAACTAAGGGGGTCTTTGAGACCCAGTACTTC. Protein: CASSPTKGVFETQYF.